The 5 T cell receptor beta chains reported below all come from one sample, sequenced in a study of blood T cells in healthy people across ages. Then a second PCR, running about 6 to 12 cycles, was carried out with a sample-barcoded 5' primer and a J-beta primer mix. One entry per CDR3 protein results from TCRdb running MiXCR on the 5' RACE reads. Of 700,000 to 1,000,000 distinct CDR3 sequences listed, 40% to 50% are singletons. The sample consisted of blood. These receptors originate from a man between 60 and 70 years old in good health.

In this sample, this clonotype turned up many times. This chain joins TRBV10-3 and TRBJ2-7; D call uncertain. V lost 10 bases and J 2 bases, leaving 9 bases between the germline ends. Looked up from germline, CDR1 is ENHRY and CDR2 is SYGVKD. The CDR3 totals 11 residues. The CDR3, as DNA: TGTGCCACTGGTAACCCCTACGAGCAGTACTTC. It specifies CATGNPYEQYF.

This clonotype was detected only a few times. The rearrangement uses TRBV11-2 and TRBJ2-5, with D maybe TRBD1 (6 bases). The CDR3 extends over 14 amino acids. V lost 4 bases and J lost 5, with 14 bases in between. Germline V CDR1 and CDR2: SGHAT, FQNNGV. CDR3 in amino acids: CASSSKRQGETQYF. CDR3 in DNA: TGTGCCAGCAGCTCGAAACGGCAGGGGGAGACCCAGTACTTC.

The sample holds a few counts of this clonotype. The chain recombines TRBV4-2 with TRBJ2-5, with unresolved D. The J call may be mistaken, given a closer DNA end match to TRBJ2-7. CDR1 LGHNA and CDR2 YNFKEQ come from the germline V gene. This CDR3 spans 15 amino acids. CDR3 coding DNA: TGTGCCAGCAGCCAAGAGTACCGCTTGGATTACGAGCAGTACTTC. It codes for CASSQEYRLDYEQYF.

The CDR3 DNA follows: TGTGCCAGCAGCCCCGGGACTAGTGGGAATGAGCAGTACTTC. Translated: CASSPGTSGNEQYF. The J gene is TRBJ2-5, the V gene TRBV11-3, with TRBD2 identical over 8 bases. The germline V gene has CDR1 SGHNT and CDR2 YENEEA. Germline trimming cut 5 bases from V and 11 bases from J; bases unmatched to any gene: 13. The CDR3 runs 14 residues.

This sequence joins TRBV5-5 and TRBJ1-6; D may be TRBD1 (5 bases). V lost 4 bases and J lost 9, with 11 bases in between. CDR1 SGHKS and CDR2 YYEKEE come from the germline V gene (reference sequence). This CDR3 region has 13 residues. CDR3 coding DNA: TGTGCCAGCAGCCAAGGCACAGGTTCACCCCTCCACTTT. Translated: CASSQGTGSPLHF.